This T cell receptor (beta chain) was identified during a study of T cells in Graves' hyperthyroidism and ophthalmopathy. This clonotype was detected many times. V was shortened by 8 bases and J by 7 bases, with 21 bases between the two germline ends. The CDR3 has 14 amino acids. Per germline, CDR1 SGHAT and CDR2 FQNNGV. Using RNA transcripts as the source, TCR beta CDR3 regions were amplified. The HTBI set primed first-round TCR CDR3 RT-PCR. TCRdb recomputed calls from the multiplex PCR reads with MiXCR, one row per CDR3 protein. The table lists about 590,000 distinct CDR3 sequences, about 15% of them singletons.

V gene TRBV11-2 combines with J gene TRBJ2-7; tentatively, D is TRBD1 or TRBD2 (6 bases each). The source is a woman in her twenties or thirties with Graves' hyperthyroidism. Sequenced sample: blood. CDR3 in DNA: TGTGCCAGCCATGGGGGGCCGTACGACGGGGAGCAGTACTTC. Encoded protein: CASHGGPYDGEQYF.